The clone carrying this T cell receptor (beta chain) was recorded only once. The antigen is not known. Assay used: immunoSEQ multiplex PCR; TCRdb lists only in-frame clones, some missing. The top ten clones hold 1.4% to 1.5% of a sample with roughly 1,100,000 clones, roughly 80% of them seen once. There are 15 residues in the CDR3. Germline V gene lookup returns CDR1 MNHNS and CDR2 SASEGT. J lost 8 bases, V lost 4 bases, and 8 bases had no gene match. The data were taken from a study of shared clonotypes between healthy human individuals. Study information: A couple of female and a few male donors aged 18 to 49 were enrolled. Study-level points and caveats: Relative to their counterparts shared across all four donors, non-shared clonotypes exhibited diminished generation probabilities. Represented diversity, genetic and exposure-history alike, was limited by few donors.

The chain links TRBV6-1 to TRBJ2-2, with 9 bases fitting TRBD1. This sequence was found in a man aged 18-30 years in good health. Sequenced material: memory CD4+ T cells sorted from blood. Specified subset: CD45RA-negative fraction. The CDR3 protein is CASSARDRVTGELFF. For the CDR3, the DNA is TGTGCCAGCAGTGCCCGGGACAGGGTGACTGGGGAGCTGTTTTTT.